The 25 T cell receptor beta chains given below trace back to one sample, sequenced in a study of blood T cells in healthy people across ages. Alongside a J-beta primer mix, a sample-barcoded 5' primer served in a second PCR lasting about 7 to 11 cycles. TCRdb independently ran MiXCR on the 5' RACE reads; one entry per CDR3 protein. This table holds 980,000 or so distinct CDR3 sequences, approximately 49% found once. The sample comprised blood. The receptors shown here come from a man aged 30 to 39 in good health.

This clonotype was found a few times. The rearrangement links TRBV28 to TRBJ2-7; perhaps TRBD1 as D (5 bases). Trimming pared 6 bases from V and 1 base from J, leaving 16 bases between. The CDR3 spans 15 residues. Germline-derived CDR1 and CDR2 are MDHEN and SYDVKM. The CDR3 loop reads CASRTTQGMSYEQYF. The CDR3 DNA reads TGTGCCAGCAGGACCACCCAGGGAATGTCCTACGAGCAGTACTTC.

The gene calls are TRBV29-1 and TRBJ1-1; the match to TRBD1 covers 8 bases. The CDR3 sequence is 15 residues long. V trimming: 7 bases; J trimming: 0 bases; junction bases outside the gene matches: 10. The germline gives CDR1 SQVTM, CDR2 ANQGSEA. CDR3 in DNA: TGCAGCGGATTTACCCGGGACAGGATGAACACTGAAGCTTTCTTT. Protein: CSGFTRDRMNTEAFF.

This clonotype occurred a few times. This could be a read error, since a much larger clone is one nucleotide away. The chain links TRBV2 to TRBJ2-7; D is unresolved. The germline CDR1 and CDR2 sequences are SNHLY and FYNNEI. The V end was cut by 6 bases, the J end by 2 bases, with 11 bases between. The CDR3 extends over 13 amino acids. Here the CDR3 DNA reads TGTGCCAGCAGGGTCGACGGAACCTACGAGCAGTACTTC. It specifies CASRVDGTYEQYF.

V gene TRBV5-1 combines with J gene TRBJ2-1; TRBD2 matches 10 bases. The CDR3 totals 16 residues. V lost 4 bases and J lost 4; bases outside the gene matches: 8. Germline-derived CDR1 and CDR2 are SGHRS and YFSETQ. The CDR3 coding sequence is TGCGCCAGCAGCAATGGACTAGCGGAGACTTACAATGAGCAGTTCTTC. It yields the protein CASSNGLAETYNEQFF.

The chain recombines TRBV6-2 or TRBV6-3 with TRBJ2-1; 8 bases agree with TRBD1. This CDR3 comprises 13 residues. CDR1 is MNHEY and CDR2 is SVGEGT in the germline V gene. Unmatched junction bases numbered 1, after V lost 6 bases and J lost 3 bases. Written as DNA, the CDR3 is TGTGCCAGCAGGGACAGGGACTACAATGAGCAGTTCTTC. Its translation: CASRDRDYNEQFF.

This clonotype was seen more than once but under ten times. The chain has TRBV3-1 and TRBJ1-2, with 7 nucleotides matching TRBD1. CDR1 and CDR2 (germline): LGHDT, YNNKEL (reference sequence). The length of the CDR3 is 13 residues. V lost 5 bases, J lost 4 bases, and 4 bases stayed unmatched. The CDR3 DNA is TGTGCCAGCAGCAAAGGGACAGTCTATGGCTACACCTTC. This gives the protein CASSKGTVYGYTF. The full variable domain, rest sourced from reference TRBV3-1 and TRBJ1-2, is DTAVSQTPKYLVTQMGNDKSIKCEQNLGHDTMYWYKQDSKKFLKIMFSYNNKELIINETVPNRFSPKSPDKAHLNLHINSLELGDSAVYFCASSKGTVYGYTFGSGTRLTVV.

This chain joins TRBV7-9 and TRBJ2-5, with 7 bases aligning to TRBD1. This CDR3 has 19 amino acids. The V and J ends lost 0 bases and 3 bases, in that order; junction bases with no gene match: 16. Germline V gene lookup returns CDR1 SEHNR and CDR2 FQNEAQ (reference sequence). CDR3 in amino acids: CASSLALGTGESAKETQYF. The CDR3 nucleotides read TGTGCCAGCAGCTTAGCGTTGGGAACAGGGGAGTCGGCCAAAGAGACCCAGTACTTC.

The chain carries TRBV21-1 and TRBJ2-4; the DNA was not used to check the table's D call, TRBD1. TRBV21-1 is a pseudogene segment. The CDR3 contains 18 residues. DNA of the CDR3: TGTGCCAGCAGCAAACTGGGACAGGGAGAACGGGGCAAAAACATTCAGTACTTC. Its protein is CASSKLGQGERGKNIQYF.

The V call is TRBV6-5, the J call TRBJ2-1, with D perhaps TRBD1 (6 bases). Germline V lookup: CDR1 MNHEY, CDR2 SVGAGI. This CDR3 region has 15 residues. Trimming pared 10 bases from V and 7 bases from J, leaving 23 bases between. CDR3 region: CATSPAGVKGNEQFF. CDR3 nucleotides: TGTGCCACCTCCCCGGCAGGGGTAAAAGGAAATGAGCAGTTCTTC.

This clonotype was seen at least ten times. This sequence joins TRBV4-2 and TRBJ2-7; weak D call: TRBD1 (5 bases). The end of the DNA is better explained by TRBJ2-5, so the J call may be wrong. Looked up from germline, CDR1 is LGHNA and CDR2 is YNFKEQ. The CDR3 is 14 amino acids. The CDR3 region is CASSSSRETATQYF. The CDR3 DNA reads TGTGCCAGCAGCTCATCCAGGGAAACTGCGACCCAGTACTTC.

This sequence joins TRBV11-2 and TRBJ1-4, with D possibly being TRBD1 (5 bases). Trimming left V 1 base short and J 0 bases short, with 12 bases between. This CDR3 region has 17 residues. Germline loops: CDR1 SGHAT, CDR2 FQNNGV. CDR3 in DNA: TGTGCCAGCAGCTTAGTCGGGGGTCCCTCAACTAATGAAAAACTGTTTTTT. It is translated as CASSLVGGPSTNEKLFF.

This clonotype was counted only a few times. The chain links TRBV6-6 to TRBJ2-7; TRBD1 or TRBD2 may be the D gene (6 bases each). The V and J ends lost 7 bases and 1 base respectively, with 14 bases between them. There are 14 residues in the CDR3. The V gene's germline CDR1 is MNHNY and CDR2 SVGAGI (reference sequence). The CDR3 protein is CASMEGGGSYEQYF. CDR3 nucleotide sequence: TGTGCCAGCATGGAGGGGGGAGGATCCTACGAGCAGTACTTC.

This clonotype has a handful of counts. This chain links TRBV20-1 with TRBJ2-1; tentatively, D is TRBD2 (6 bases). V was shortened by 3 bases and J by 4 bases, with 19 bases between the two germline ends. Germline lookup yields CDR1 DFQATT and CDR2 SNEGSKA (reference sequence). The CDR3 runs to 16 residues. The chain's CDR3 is CSASHTAPGLYNEQFF. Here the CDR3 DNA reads TGCAGTGCTAGTCACACGGCCCCGGGACTGTACAATGAGCAGTTCTTC.

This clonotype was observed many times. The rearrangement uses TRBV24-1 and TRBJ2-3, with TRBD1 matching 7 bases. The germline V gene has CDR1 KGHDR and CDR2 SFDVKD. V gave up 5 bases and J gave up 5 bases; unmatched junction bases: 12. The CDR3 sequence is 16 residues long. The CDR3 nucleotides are TGTGCCACCAGTGGATCAGACAGGGTAAGGAGAGATACGCAGTATTTT. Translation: CATSGSDRVRRDTQYF.

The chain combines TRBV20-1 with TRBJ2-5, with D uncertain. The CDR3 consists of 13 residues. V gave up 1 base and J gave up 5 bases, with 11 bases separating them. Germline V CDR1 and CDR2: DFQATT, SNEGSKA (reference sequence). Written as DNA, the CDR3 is TGCAGTGCTAGAGTGCCGGTGATGGAGACCCAGTACTTC. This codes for CSARVPVMETQYF.

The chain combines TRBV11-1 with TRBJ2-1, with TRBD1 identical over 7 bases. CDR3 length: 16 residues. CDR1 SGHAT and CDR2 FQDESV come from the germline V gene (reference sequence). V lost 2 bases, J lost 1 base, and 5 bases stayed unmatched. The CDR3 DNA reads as TGTGCCAGCAGCTTAAGACGGGACAGATCCTACAATGAGCAGTTCTTC. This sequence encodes CASSLRRDRSYNEQFF.

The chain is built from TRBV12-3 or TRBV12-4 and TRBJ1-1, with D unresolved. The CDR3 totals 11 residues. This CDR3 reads CAETDPTEAFF. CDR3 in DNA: TGTGCAGAGACTGATCCCACTGAAGCTTTCTTT.

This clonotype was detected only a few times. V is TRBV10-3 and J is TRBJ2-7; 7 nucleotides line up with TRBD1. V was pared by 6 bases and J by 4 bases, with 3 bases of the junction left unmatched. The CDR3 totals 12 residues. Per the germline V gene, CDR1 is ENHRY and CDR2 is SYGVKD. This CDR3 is CAISLTGYEQYF. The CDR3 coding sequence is TGTGCCATCAGCTTGACAGGGTACGAGCAGTACTTC.

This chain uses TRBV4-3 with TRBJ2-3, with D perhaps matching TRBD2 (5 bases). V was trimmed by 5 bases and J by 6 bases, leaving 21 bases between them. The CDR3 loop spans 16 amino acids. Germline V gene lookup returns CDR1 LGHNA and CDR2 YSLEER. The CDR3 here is CASSSLATSQTDTQYF. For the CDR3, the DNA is TGCGCCAGCAGCTCCTTGGCTACTAGTCAGACGGATACGCAGTATTTT.

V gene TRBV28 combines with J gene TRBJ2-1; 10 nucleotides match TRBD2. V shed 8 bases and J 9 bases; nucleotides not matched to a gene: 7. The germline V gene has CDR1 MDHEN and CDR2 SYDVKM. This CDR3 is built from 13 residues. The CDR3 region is CASGGTSEAEQFF. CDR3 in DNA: TGTGCCAGCGGGGGGACTAGCGAAGCTGAGCAGTTCTTC.

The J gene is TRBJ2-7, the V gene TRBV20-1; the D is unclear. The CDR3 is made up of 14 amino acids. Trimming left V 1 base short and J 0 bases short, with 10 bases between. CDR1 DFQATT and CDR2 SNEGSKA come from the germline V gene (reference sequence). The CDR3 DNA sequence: TGCAGTGCTAGAGGGACGGCAGCCTCCTACGAGCAGTACTTC. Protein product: CSARGTAASYEQYF.

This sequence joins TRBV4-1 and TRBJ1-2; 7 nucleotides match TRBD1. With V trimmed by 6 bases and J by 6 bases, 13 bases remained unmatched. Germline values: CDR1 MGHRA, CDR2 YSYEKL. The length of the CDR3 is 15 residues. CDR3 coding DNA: TGCGCCAGCAGTCAGAGACAGGGTGGCTTCGATGGCTACACCTTC. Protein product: CASSQRQGGFDGYTF.

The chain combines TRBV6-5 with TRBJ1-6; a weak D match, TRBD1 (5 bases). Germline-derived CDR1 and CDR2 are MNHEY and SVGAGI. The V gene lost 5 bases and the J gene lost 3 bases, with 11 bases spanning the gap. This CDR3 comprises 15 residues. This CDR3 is CASSLRGIYNSPLHF. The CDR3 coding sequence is TGTGCCAGCAGTCTACGGGGGATCTATAATTCACCCCTCCACTTT.

CDR3 bases: TGTGCCAGCAGCGTAGGAGGGGGTACCAGGGGAGGAGATGGCTACACCTTC. It is translated as CASSVGGGTRGGDGYTF. The rearrangement uses TRBV9 and TRBJ1-2; a weak D match, TRBD1 (6 bases). Germline V gene sequence: CDR1 SGDLS, CDR2 YYNGEE. Trimming removed 0 bases from V and 6 bases from J, with 21 bases in between. CDR3 length: 17 residues.

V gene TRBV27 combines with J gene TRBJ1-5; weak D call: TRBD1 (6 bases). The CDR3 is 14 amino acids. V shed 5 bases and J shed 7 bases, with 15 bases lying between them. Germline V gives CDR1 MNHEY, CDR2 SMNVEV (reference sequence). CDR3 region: CASSPLGGAQPQHF. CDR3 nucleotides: TGTGCCAGCAGTCCCCTGGGGGGGGCACAGCCCCAGCATTTT.